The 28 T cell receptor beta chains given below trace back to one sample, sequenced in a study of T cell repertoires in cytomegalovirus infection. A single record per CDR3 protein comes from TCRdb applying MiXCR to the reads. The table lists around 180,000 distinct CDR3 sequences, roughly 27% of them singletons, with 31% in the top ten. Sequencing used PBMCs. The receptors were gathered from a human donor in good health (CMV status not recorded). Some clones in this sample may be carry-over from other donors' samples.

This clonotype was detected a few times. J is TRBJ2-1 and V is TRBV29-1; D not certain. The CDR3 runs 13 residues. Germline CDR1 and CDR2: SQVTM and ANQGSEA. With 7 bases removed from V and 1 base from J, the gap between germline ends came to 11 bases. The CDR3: CSARPSSYNEQFF. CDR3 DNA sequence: TGCAGCGCCCGACCGTCGTCCTACAATGAGCAGTTCTTC.

Here the CDR3 reads CASIRDNLNSPLHF. Here the CDR3 DNA reads TGTGCCAGCATCCGGGACAACCTTAATTCACCCCTCCACTTT. The rearrangement uses TRBV2 and TRBJ1-6, with D possibly matching TRBD1 (6 bases). Per the germline V gene, CDR1 is SNHLY and CDR2 is FYNNEI. The CDR3 is made up of 14 amino acids. Trimming removed 7 bases from V and 6 bases from J, with 13 bases in between.

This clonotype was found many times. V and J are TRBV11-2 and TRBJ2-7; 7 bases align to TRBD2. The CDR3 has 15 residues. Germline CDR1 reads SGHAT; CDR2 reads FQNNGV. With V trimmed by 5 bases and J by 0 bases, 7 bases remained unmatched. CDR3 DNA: TGTGCCAGCAGCCGGCTAGCGGCGAGCTCCTACGAGCAGTACTTC. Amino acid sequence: CASSRLAASSYEQYF.

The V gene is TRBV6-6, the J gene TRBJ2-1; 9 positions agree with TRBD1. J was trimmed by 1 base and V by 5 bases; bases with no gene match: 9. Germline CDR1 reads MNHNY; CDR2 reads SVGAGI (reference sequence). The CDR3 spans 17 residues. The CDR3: CASSRLNRGLSYNEQFF. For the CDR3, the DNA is TGTGCCAGCAGTCGCTTAAACAGGGGGCTTTCCTACAATGAGCAGTTCTTC.

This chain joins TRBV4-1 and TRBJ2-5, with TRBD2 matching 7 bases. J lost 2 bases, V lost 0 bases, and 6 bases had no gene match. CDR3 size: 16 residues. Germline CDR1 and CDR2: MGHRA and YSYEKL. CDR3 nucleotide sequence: TGCGCCAGCAGCCAAGAAAAAGCGGGGCTTCAAGAGACCCAGTACTTC. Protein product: CASSQEKAGLQETQYF.

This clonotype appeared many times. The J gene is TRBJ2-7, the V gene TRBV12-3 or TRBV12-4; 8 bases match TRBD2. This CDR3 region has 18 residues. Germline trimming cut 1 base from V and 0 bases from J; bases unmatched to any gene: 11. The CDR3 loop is CASSLGGSAGGGSYEQYF. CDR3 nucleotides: TGTGCCAGCAGTTTAGGGGGTAGTGCGGGGGGTGGCTCCTACGAGCAGTACTTC.

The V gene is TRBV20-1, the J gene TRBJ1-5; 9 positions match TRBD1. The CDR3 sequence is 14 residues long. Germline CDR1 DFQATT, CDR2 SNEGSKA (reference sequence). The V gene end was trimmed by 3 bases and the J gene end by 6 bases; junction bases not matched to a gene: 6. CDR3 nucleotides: TGCAGTGCTAGCTCGGGACAGGGAGTTCAGCCCCAGCATTTT. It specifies CSASSGQGVQPQHF.

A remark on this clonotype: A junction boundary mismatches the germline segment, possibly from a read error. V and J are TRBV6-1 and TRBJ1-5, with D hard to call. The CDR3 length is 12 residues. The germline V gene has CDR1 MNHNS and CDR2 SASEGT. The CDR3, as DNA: TGTGCAAGCAAGGCACCCCAACAGCCCCAGCATTTT. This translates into CASKAPQQPQHF.

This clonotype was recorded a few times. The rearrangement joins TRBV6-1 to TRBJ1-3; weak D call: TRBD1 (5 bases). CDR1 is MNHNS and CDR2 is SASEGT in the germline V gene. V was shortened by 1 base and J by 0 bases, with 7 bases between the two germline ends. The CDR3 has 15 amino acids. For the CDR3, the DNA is TGTGCCAGCAGTGAAGGGGGCCCCTCTGGAAACACCATATATTTT. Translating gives CASSEGGPSGNTIYF.

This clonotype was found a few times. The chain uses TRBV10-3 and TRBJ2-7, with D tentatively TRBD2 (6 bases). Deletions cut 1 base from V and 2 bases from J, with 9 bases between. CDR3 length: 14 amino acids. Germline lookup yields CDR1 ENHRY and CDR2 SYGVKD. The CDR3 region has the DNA TGTGCCATCAGTGAGTTGGAGGGGACCTACGAGCAGTACTTC. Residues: CAISELEGTYEQYF.

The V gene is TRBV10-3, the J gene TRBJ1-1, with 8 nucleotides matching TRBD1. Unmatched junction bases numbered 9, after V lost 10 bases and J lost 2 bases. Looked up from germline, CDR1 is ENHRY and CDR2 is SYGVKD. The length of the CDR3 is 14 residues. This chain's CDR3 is CATGQGDPNTEAFF. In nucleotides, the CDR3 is TGTGCCACCGGACAGGGAGACCCTAACACTGAAGCTTTCTTT.

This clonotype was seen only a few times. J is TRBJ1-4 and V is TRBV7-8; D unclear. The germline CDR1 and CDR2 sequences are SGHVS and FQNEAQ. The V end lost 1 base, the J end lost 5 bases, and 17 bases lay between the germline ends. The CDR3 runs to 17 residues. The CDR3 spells CASSLGVEAAPNEKLFF. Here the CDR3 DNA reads TGTGCCAGCAGCTTAGGAGTTGAGGCAGCTCCGAATGAAAAACTGTTTTTT.

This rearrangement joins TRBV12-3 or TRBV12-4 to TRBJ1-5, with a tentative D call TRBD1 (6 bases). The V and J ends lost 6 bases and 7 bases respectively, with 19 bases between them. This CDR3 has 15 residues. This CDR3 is CASRLSSGEGQPQHF. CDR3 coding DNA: TGTGCCAGCAGGCTTTCATCAGGGGAAGGCCAGCCCCAGCATTTT.

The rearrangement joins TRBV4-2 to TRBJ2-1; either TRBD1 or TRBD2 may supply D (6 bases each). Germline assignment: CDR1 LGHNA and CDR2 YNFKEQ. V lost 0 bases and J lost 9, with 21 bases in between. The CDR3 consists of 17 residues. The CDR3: CASSQDGDRQAAGEQFF. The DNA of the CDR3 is TGTGCCAGCAGCCAAGATGGAGACAGGCAGGCAGCGGGTGAGCAGTTCTTC.

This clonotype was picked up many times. CDR3 protein: CASSGPDRGIRDTEAFF. The CDR3 DNA is TGTGCCAGCAGCGGTCCGGACAGGGGGATTAGGGACACTGAAGCTTTCTTT. The rearrangement joins TRBV5-6 to TRBJ1-1, with 10 bases identical to TRBD1. Trimming at V came to 4 bases and at J to 3 bases, leaving 12 bases not matched to a gene. The germline CDR1 and CDR2 sequences are SGHDT and YYEEEE. The CDR3 runs 17 residues.

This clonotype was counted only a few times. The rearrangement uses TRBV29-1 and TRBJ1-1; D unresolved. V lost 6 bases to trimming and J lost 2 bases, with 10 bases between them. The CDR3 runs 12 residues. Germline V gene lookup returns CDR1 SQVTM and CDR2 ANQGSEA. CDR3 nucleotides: TGCAGCGTCATAGGTCCTAACACTGAAGCTTTCTTT. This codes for CSVIGPNTEAFF.

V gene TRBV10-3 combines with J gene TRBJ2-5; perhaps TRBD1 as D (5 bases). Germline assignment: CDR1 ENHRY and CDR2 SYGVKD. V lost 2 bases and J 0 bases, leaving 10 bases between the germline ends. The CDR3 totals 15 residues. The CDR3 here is CAISESNRYQETQYF. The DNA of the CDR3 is TGTGCCATCAGTGAGAGTAACAGGTACCAAGAGACCCAGTACTTC.

The CDR3 sequence is CASSERTGGTEAFF. Written as DNA, the CDR3 is TGTGCCAGCAGTGAAAGGACAGGGGGAACTGAAGCTTTCTTT. This rearrangement joins TRBV2 to TRBJ1-1; 10 nucleotides agree with TRBD1. Germline values: CDR1 SNHLY, CDR2 FYNNEI. The CDR3 totals 14 residues. With V trimmed by 2 bases and J by 5 bases, 2 bases remained unmatched.

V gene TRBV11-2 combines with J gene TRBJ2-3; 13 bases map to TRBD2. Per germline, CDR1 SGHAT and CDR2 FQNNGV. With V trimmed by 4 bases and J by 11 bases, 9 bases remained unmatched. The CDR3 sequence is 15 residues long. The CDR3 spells CASSSFGTSGVRQYF. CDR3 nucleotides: TGTGCCAGCAGCTCCTTCGGGACTAGCGGGGTACGGCAGTATTTT.

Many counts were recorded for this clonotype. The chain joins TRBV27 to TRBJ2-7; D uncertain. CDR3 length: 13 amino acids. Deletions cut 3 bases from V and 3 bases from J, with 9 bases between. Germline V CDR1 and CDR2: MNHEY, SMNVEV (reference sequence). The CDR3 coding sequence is TGTGCCAGCAGTTTTGGTGGCAGCTACGAGCAGTACTTC. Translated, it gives CASSFGGSYEQYF.

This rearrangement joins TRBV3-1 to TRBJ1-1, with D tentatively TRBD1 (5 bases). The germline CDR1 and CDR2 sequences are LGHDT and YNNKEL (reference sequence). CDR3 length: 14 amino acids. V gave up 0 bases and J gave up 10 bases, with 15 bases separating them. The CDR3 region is CASSQELRGKVAFF. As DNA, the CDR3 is TGTGCCAGCAGCCAAGAACTCCGGGGGAAAGTAGCTTTCTTT.

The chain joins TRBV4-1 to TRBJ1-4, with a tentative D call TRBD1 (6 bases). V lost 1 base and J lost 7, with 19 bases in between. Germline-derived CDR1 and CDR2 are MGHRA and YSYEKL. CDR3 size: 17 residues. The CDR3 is CASSQAGAGGGGEKLFF. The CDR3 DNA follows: TGCGCCAGCAGCCAAGCAGGGGCCGGCGGTGGTGGTGAAAAACTGTTTTTT.

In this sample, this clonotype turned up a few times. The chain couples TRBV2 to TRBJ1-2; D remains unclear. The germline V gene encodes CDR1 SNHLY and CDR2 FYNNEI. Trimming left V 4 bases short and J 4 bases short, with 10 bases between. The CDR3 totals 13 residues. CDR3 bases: TGTGCCAGCAGTGCGAGACTGAGCTATGGCTACACCTTC. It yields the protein CASSARLSYGYTF.

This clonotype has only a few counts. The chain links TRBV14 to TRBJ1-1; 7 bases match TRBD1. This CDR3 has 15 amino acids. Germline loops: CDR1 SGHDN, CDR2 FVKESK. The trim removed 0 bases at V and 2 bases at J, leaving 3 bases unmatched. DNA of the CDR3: TGTGCCAGCAGCCAAGACCAGGGGGTAAACACTGAAGCTTTCTTT. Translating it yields CASSQDQGVNTEAFF.

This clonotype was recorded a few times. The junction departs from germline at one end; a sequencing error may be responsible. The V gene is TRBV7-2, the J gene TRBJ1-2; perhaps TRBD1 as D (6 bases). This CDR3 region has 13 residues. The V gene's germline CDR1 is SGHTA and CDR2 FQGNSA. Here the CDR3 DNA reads TGTGCCAGCAGCTTAGGAGGGGACAAGAATATCTCCTTC. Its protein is CASSLGGDKNISF. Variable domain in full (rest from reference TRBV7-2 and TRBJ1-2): GAGVSQSPSNKVTEKGKDVELRCDPISGHTALYWYRQSLGQGLEFLIYFQGNSAPDKSGLPSDRFSAERTGGSVSTLTIQRTQQEDSAVYLCASSLGGDKNISFGSGTRLTVV.

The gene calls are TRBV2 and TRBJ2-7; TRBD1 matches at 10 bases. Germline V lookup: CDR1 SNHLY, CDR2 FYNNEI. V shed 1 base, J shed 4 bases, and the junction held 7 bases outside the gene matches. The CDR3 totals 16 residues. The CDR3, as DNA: TGTGCCAGCAGTGAAGGGGGACAGGGGCCAGGATACGAGCAGTACTTC. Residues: CASSEGGQGPGYEQYF. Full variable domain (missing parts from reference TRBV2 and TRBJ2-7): EPEVTQTPSHQVTQMGQEVILRCVPISNHLYFYWYRQILGQKVEFLVSFYNNEISEKSEIFDDQFSVERPDGSNFTLKIRSTKLEDSAMYFCASSEGGQGPGYEQYFGPGTRLTVT.

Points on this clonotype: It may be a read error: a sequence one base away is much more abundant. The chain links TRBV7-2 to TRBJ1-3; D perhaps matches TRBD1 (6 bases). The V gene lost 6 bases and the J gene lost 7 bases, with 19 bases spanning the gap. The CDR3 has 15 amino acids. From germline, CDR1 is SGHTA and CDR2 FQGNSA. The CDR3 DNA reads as TGTGCCAGCAGTGTCCTGGACAGCTCTTTCAACACCATATATTTT. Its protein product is CASSVLDSSFNTIYF.

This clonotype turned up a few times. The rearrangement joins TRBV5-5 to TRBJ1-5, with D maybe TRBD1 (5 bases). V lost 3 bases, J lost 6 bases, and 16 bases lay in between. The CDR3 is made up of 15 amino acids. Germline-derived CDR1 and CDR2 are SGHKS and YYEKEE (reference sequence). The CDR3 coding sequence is TGTGCCAGCAGCTCTACCTTCGGGGGGGGTCAGCCCCAGCATTTT. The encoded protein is CASSSTFGGGQPQHF.